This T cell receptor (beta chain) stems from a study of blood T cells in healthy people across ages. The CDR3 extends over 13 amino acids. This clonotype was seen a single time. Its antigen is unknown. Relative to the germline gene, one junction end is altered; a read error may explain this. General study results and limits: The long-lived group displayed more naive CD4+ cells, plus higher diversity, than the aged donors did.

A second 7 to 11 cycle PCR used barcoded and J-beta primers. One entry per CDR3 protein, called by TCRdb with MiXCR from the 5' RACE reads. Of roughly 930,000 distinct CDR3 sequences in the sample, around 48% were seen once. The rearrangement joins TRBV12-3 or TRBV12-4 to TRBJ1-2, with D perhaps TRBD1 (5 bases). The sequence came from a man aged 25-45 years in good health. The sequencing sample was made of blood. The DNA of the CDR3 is TGTGCCAGCAGTGTTCTCCAGACAGCTGGCTGCACCTTC. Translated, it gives CASSVLQTAGCTF.